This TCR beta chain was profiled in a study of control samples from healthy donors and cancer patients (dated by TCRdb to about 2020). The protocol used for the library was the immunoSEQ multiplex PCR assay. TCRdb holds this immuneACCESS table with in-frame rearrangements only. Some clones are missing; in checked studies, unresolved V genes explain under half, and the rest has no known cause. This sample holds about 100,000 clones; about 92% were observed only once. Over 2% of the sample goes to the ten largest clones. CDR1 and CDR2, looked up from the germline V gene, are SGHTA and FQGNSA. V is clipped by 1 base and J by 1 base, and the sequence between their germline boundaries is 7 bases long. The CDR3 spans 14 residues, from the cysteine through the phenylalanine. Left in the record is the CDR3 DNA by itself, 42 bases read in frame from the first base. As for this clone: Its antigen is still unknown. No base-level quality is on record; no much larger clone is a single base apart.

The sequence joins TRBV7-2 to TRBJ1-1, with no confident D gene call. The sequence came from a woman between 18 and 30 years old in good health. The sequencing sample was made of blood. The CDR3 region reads CASSLVGKNTEAFF. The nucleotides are TGTGCCAGCAGCTTAGTGGGGAAGAACACTGAAGCTTTCTTT. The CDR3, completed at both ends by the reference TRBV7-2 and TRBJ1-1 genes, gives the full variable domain GAGVSQSPSNKVTEKGKDVELRCDPISGHTALYWYRQSLGQGLEFLIYFQGNSAPDKSGLPSDRFSAERTGGSVSTLTIQRTQQEDSAVYLCASSLVGKNTEAFFGQGTRLTVV.